A selection of T cell receptor beta chains follows, all from one sample in a study of alternative splicing in chronic myeloid leukemia remission. Following a re-call of the bulk RNA-seq reads, TCRdb has one entry per CDR3 protein and lacks DNA. The sample shows about 340 distinct CDR3 sequences, 95% to 98% of them seen only once. The sequenced sample was PBMCs or total blood leukocytes (not recorded which), obtained during remission. All receptors come from an adult with chronic myeloid leukemia. Each CDR3 is given with its conserved first and last residue. A clone size is listed for some rows: how often the clone was seen (once, few, many), or a class if it is expanded.

J gene: TRBJ2-3
clone size: .
V gene: TRBV30
CDR3 protein: CAESVGDTQYF

J gene: TRBJ1-3
clone size: .
V gene: TRBV4-2
CDR3 protein: CASSTQAQSSGNTIYF

J gene: TRBJ1-1
clone size: .
V gene: TRBV11-2
CDR3 protein: CASSLDSRAFF

J gene: TRBJ2-7
clone size: .
V gene: TRBV5-1
CDR3 protein: CASSEGQGREQYF

J gene: TRBJ2-3
clone size: .
V gene: TRBV18
CDR3 protein: CASSPLVNPTSTDTQYF

J gene: TRBJ2-5
clone size: .
V gene: TRBV2
CDR3 protein: CASNFGTPQETQYF

J gene: TRBJ2-1
clone size: once
V gene: TRBV7-6
CDR3 protein: CASSFEASGFSYNEQFF

J gene: TRBJ2-1
clone size: .
V gene: TRBV29-1
CDR3 protein: CSVVGGGTGTNNEQFF

J gene: TRBJ2-1
clone size: .
V gene: TRBV18
CDR3 protein: CASSRGLAGRYNEQFF

J gene: TRBJ1-5
clone size: .
V gene: TRBV7-8
CDR3 protein: CASSLGEYSNQPQHF

J gene: TRBJ1-2
clone size: .
V gene: TRBV3-1
CDR3 protein: CASSAPGQGALWNTF

J gene: TRBJ1-2
clone size: once
V gene: TRBV7-8
CDR3 protein: CASSLETGPYGYTF

J gene: TRBJ2-7
clone size: .
V gene: TRBV9
CDR3 protein: CASSVQAGGPYEQYF

J gene: TRBJ2-1
clone size: .
V gene: TRBV6-5
CDR3 protein: CASTEASGDNEQFF

J gene: TRBJ1-5
clone size: .
V gene: TRBV20-1
CDR3 protein: CSANRGVGENQPQHF

J gene: TRBJ1-1
clone size: .
V gene: TRBV7-2
CDR3 protein: CASSRNSGGGGAFF

J gene: TRBJ2-2
clone size: .
V gene: TRBV24-1
CDR3 protein: CATSDTQATGELFF

J gene: TRBJ1-1
clone size: .
V gene: TRBV30
CDR3 protein: CAWGTGGTVATEAFF

J gene: TRBJ1-5
clone size: .
V gene: TRBV20-1
CDR3 protein: CSLSPVRGGQPQHF

J gene: TRBJ2-1
clone size: .
V gene: TRBV7-2
CDR3 protein: CASSSWGTTGTSGTYNEQFF

J gene: TRBJ1-1
clone size: .
V gene: TRBV12-3/TRBV12-4
CDR3 protein: CASSLDGENTEAFF

J gene: TRBJ1-2
clone size: once
V gene: TRBV30
CDR3 protein: CAWNGIYGYTF

J gene: TRBJ1-6
clone size: once
V gene: TRBV5-1
CDR3 protein: CASSFRQGNSPLHF

J gene: TRBJ1-4
clone size: .
V gene: TRBV5-5
CDR3 protein: CASSLEDEKLFF

J gene: TRBJ1-4
clone size: .
V gene: TRBV5-1
CDR3 protein: CASSGLQGASEKLFF

J gene: TRBJ2-3
clone size: .
V gene: TRBV4-2
CDR3 protein: CASSQVGSSDTQYF

J gene: TRBJ1-6
clone size: .
V gene: TRBV20-1
CDR3 protein: CSARDLVGVSLNSPLHF

J gene: TRBJ2-6
clone size: .
V gene: TRBV5-7
CDR3 protein: CASSFGTAGSGANVLTF

J gene: TRBJ2-1
clone size: .
V gene: TRBV9
CDR3 protein: CASSVGSGGITGDEQFF

J gene: TRBJ2-1
clone size: once
V gene: TRBV20-1
CDR3 protein: CSARDLGGGRWNEQFF

J gene: TRBJ2-1
clone size: .
V gene: TRBV7-9
CDR3 protein: CASSLDSREGPLSYNEQFF

J gene: TRBJ1-3
clone size: .
V gene: TRBV3-1
CDR3 protein: CASSHVSGNTIYF

J gene: TRBJ2-7
clone size: .
V gene: TRBV28
CDR3 protein: CASSLPHRSSYEQYF

J gene: TRBJ2-7
clone size: once
V gene: TRBV29-1
CDR3 protein: CSVRQKTYEQYF